This T cell receptor (beta chain) was sequenced in a study of human T cells and chemical hapten exposure. Study-level information: TCR yield per sample varied, mainly due to pooled library volumes. Study observations and caveats: Expanded TCRs formed significantly more large CDR3 similarity clusters than controls.

With 4 bases removed from V and 6 bases from J, the gap between germline ends came to 16 bases. Germline-derived CDR1 and CDR2 are SGHAT and FQNNGV. This CDR3 region has 15 residues. This clonotype has more than one count but fewer than ten. The antigen remains unidentified. MiXCR was run by TCRdb on the RACE reads, yielding one entry per CDR3 protein. The sample consists of approximately 74,000 distinct CDR3 sequences, 32% of them appearing once. The time point was: patch test 1, 2 weeks after DPC sensitization. Treatment here: therapeutic diphenylcyclopropenone sensitization with weekly scalp DPC. The sequences come from whole blood, collected in connection with sensitization to the hapten diphenylcyclopropenone (DPC). V gene TRBV11-2 combines with J gene TRBJ2-1; no reliable D call. The clonotype originates from a man aged 35 to 55 with alopecia areata. Some clones in this sample may be carry-over from other donors' samples. The CDR3 region is CASSSFVESPNEQFF. CDR3 DNA sequence: TGTGCCAGCAGCTCATTCGTAGAATCCCCCAATGAGCAGTTCTTC.